This passage covers 18 T cell receptor beta chains from one sample sequenced in a study of T-cell reconstitution after alpha-beta-depleted transplantation in children. The authors prepared the TCRbeta library with unique molecular identifiers. A single record per CDR3 protein comes from TCRdb applying MiXCR to the PCR reads. The repertoire consists of hundreds of thousands of distinct CDR3 sequences, with 16% occurring once and the leading ten covering 25% to 30%. The source was PBMCs, mostly from graft donor cells, collected 360 days after TCRalphabeta/CD19-depleted stem cell transplant. These receptors were taken from a boy younger than two who had a stem cell transplant for Wiskott-Aldrich syndrome, so the T cells may come from the graft donor.

The V gene is TRBV20-1, the J gene TRBJ2-3; 7 positions agree with TRBD1. CDR3 length equals 16 residues. J gave up 3 bases and V 3 bases, and 12 bases lay outside the gene matches. Germline V gives CDR1 DFQATT, CDR2 SNEGSKA (reference sequence). The chain's CDR3 is CSASPRQGESTDTQYF. The CDR3 DNA reads TGCAGTGCTAGCCCGCGACAGGGAGAAAGTACAGATACGCAGTATTTT.

This clonotype turned up a few times. The chain uses TRBV29-1 and TRBJ1-4; no definite D call. V shed 4 bases and J shed 8 bases, with 11 bases lying between them. This CDR3 spans 12 amino acids. Germline V lookup: CDR1 SQVTM, CDR2 ANQGSEA. CDR3 amino acids: CSVVQGREKLFF. In DNA form, the CDR3 reads TGCAGCGTTGTTCAAGGCCGGGAAAAACTGTTTTTT.

The chain carries TRBV15 and TRBJ2-1; 8 bases fit TRBD2. This CDR3 comprises 17 residues. With V trimmed by 1 base and J by 10 bases, 15 bases remained unmatched. CDR1 and CDR2 from the germline V gene are LNHNV and YYDKDF (reference sequence). CDR3 loop: CATSRGAQSGTRKEQFF. The CDR3 nucleotides read TGTGCCACCAGCAGAGGCGCCCAGTCCGGGACTAGAAAGGAGCAGTTCTTC.

This chain links TRBV3-1 with TRBJ2-4; 7 bases are a match to TRBD1. Germline lookup yields CDR1 LGHDT and CDR2 YNNKEL (reference sequence). J lost 7 bases, V lost 0 bases, and 9 bases had no gene match. This CDR3 has 16 amino acids. The CDR3 reads CASSQDLPIQGNIQYF. DNA of the CDR3: TGTGCCAGCAGCCAAGATCTTCCCATACAGGGGAACATTCAGTACTTC.

This CDR3 reads CASSQGLAGFGNEQFF. The CDR3 nucleotides are TGCGCCAGCAGCCAGGGACTAGCGGGGTTCGGCAATGAGCAGTTCTTC. This sequence joins TRBV4-3 and TRBJ2-1, with 13 bases lining up with TRBD2. The CDR3 contains 16 residues. Losses at the gene ends were 3 bases for V and 6 bases for J; bases not matched to a gene: 5. Germline V gene data show CDR1 as LGHNA and CDR2 as YSLEER.

This clonotype occurred many times. The chain combines TRBV2 with TRBJ1-5, with 9 bases matching TRBD1. J was trimmed by 4 bases and V by 7 bases; bases with no gene match: 5. CDR3 length equals 14 residues. Germline V gene lookup returns CDR1 SNHLY and CDR2 FYNNEI. The CDR3 DNA follows: TGTGCCAGCACCCTGGGACAGGGAAATCAGCCCCAGCATTTT. As protein: CASTLGQGNQPQHF.

The V and J genes are TRBV12-3 or TRBV12-4 and TRBJ1-1; possibly TRBD1 for D (5 bases). Deletions cut 3 bases from V and 5 bases from J, with 13 bases between. This CDR3 has 14 amino acids. CDR3 sequence (DNA): TGTGCCAGCAGTTTTTGGGGGTACGGGACTGAAGCTTTCTTT. Translation: CASSFWGYGTEAFF.

CDR3 in amino acids: CASSPVRARDSPLHF. The CDR3 bases are TGCGCCAGCAGCCCGGTTCGGGCTCGGGATTCACCCCTCCACTTT. The chain links TRBV5-1 to TRBJ1-6; unclear D gene. Trimming removed 4 bases from V and 8 bases from J, with 16 bases in between. The CDR3 contains 15 residues. Germline V CDR1 and CDR2: SGHRS, YFSETQ.

The V and J genes are TRBV18 and TRBJ2-1; D gene uncertain. The CDR3 is 12 amino acids. The ends were cut back, 2 bases at V and 7 bases at J, with 6 bases in the middle. Per germline, CDR1 KGHSH and CDR2 LQKENI. The CDR3: CASSPIKNEQFF. The DNA for the CDR3 is TGTGCCAGCTCACCAATTAAAAATGAGCAGTTCTTC.

The V call is TRBV15, the J call TRBJ2-1, with TRBD2 matching over 10 bases. Trimming cost V 0 bases and J 2 bases; bases outside gene matches: 1. The CDR3 length is 16 residues. CDR1 is LNHNV and CDR2 is YYDKDF in the germline V gene (reference sequence). As DNA, the CDR3 is TGTGCCACCAGCAGAGAGCTAGCGGGGGCCTACAATGAGCAGTTCTTC. This gives the protein CATSRELAGAYNEQFF.

This clonotype was seen a handful of times. The chain links TRBV7-2 to TRBJ2-1, with D perhaps matching TRBD2 (6 bases). CDR1 is SGHTA and CDR2 is FQGNSA in the germline V gene. V shed 4 bases and J shed 0 bases, with 10 bases lying between them. The CDR3 covers 15 residues. This CDR3 is CASSSGLVSYNEQFF. The DNA for the CDR3 is TGTGCCAGCAGCTCGGGACTGGTCTCCTACAATGAGCAGTTCTTC.

This clonotype was recorded at least ten times. V gene TRBV27 combines with J gene TRBJ2-1; 7 bases are a match to TRBD2. Germline V CDR1 and CDR2: MNHEY, SMNVEV (reference sequence). Germline trimming cut 6 bases from V and 4 bases from J; bases unmatched to any gene: 6. The length of the CDR3 is 14 residues. CDR3 in DNA: TGTGCCAGCAGCAGACTAGCAGTGTACAATGAGCAGTTCTTC. It encodes CASSRLAVYNEQFF.

This clonotype was found a few times. The chain employs TRBV5-4 and TRBJ2-3, with D possibly TRBD2 on 5 matching bases. The germline V gene encodes CDR1 SGHNT and CDR2 YYREEE (reference sequence). The CDR3 consists of 15 residues. V dropped 4 bases and J dropped 0 bases, with 12 bases sitting between them. In nucleotides, the CDR3 is TGTGCCAGCAGCCACCAAGCGGAAAGCACAGATACGCAGTATTTT. This sequence encodes CASSHQAESTDTQYF.

This clonotype has ten or more counts. J is TRBJ1-1 and V is TRBV5-1; D gene uncertain. Trimming removed 4 bases from V and 1 base from J, with 8 bases in between. Germline CDR1 is SGHRS and CDR2 is YFSETQ. The CDR3 is 13 amino acids. CDR3 sequence (DNA): TGCGCCAGCAGCCTGGGGAAGAACACTGAAGCTTTCTTT. Its translation is CASSLGKNTEAFF.

V and J are TRBV11-3 and TRBJ2-5, with D perhaps assigned TRBD1 or TRBD2 (5 bases each). This CDR3 spans 17 amino acids. Between the trimmed V and J ends, which lost 0 bases and 0 bases, there was a span of 14 bases. Germline V gene lookup returns CDR1 SGHNT and CDR2 YENEEA. The DNA of the CDR3 is TGTGCCAGCAGCTTAGATCCGGGACGAGGGTACCAAGAGACCCAGTACTTC. As protein: CASSLDPGRGYQETQYF.

The chain carries TRBV30 and TRBJ1-4; D might be TRBD1 (6 bases). Germline lookup yields CDR1 GTSNPN and CDR2 SVGIG (reference sequence). This CDR3 spans 13 amino acids. V was pared by 0 bases and J by 5 bases, with 7 bases between. CDR3 sequence (DNA): TGTGCCTGGAGTGTAACAGGGAATGAAAAACTGTTTTTT. Protein sequence: CAWSVTGNEKLFF.

This clonotype was seen ten or more times. V usage is TRBV12-3 or TRBV12-4 and J usage is TRBJ2-5; no definite D call. Trimming pared 3 bases from V and 0 bases from J, leaving 11 bases between. The CDR3 runs to 15 residues. The CDR3 sequence: CASSFRQMYQETQYF. CDR3 coding DNA: TGTGCCAGCAGTTTCAGGCAGATGTACCAAGAGACCCAGTACTTC.

J is TRBJ2-2 and V is TRBV10-3; D is possibly TRBD2 (5 bases). The V end was cut by 5 bases, the J end by 4 bases, with 20 bases between. Germline V lookup: CDR1 ENHRY, CDR2 SYGVKD. This CDR3 contains 17 residues. This CDR3 reads CAISLDPRLASTGELFF. As DNA, the CDR3 is TGTGCCATCAGTTTGGACCCGCGGTTAGCGAGCACCGGGGAGCTGTTTTTT.